Each of the 25 T cell receptor beta chains below was sequenced from the same sample in a study of T cells in Graves' hyperthyroidism and ophthalmopathy. RNA transcripts were the template for amplifying TCR beta CDR3 regions. Carried out on the TCR CDR3, a first-round RT-PCR used the HTBI primer set. TCRdb re-called the multiplex PCR reads with MiXCR, one entry per CDR3 protein. Of nearly 600,000 distinct CDR3 sequences listed, approximately 15% are singletons. The sample consisted of blood. Source of these receptors: a woman aged 25 to 39 with Graves' hyperthyroidism that later progressed to Graves' ophthalmopathy.

This rearrangement joins TRBV5-6 to TRBJ1-4, with D possibly TRBD1 on 5 matching bases. The CDR3 is 14 residues long. The germline gives CDR1 SGHDT, CDR2 YYEEEE. Between the trimmed V and J ends, which lost 5 bases and 8 bases, there was a span of 16 bases. The CDR3 region has the DNA TGTGCCAGCAGGAGGGGATGGGGGAGCGAAAAACTGTTTTTT. It yields the protein CASRRGWGSEKLFF. The full variable domain, in which reference TRBV5-6 and TRBJ1-4 provide the parts outside the CDR3, is DAGVTQSPTHLIKTRGQQVTLRCSPKSGHDTVSWYQQALGQGPQFIFQYYEEEERQRGNFPDRFSGHQFPNYSSELNVNALLLGDSALYLCASRRGWGSEKLFFGSGTQLSVL.

This clonotype was counted only a few times. The CDR3 here is CASSVTGLAGVTANTGELFF. DNA of the CDR3: TGTGCCAGCAGCGTAACGGGACTAGCGGGAGTGACGGCGAACACCGGGGAGCTGTTTTTT. The J gene is TRBJ2-2, the V gene TRBV9, with TRBD2 matching 14 bases. Trimming cost V 1 base and J 0 bases; bases outside gene matches: 8. The CDR3 is made up of 20 amino acids. CDR1 and CDR2 from the germline V gene are SGDLS and YYNGEE.

This chain joins TRBV7-9 and TRBJ2-1; D unresolved. The germline V and J ends were trimmed by 5 bases and 1 base, with 12 bases remaining between them. The CDR3 length is 15 residues. Germline V gene data show CDR1 as SEHNR and CDR2 as FQNEAQ (reference sequence). The CDR3 region is CASSHNLGSYNEQFF. For the CDR3, the DNA is TGTGCCAGCAGCCATAACCTGGGATCCTACAATGAGCAGTTCTTC.

This clonotype was observed many times. The V and J genes are TRBV6-1 and TRBJ2-1, with D unresolved. The germline V gene has CDR1 MNHNS and CDR2 SASEGT. Trimming cost V 3 bases and J 5 bases, with 14 bases left between them. This CDR3 comprises 15 residues. The CDR3, as DNA: TGTGCCAGCAGTGACCGTGGGCGCCTCGACAATGAGCAGTTCTTC. Translated: CASSDRGRLDNEQFF.

This clonotype was seen repeatedly, ten times or more. The V and J genes are TRBV11-3 and TRBJ1-2, with D unclear. The germline V gene encodes CDR1 SGHNT and CDR2 YENEEA. The CDR3 spans 15 residues. Trimming shortened V by 5 bases and J by 1 base, and 14 bases separated the two germline ends. CDR3 in amino acids: CASSKLGSGNYGYTF. CDR3 DNA sequence: TGTGCCAGCAGCAAACTGGGCAGCGGTAACTATGGCTACACCTTC. Looking up the rest from reference TRBV11-3 and TRBJ1-2 gives the full variable domain: EAGVVQSPRYKIIEKKQPVAFWCNPISGHNTLYWYLQNLGQGPELLIRYENEEAVDDSQLPKDRFSAERLKGVDSTLKIQPAELGDSAVYLCASSKLGSGNYGYTFGSGTRLTVV.

This clonotype was found a few times. The chain combines TRBV9 with TRBJ2-2; 14 bases map to TRBD2. The CDR3 covers 20 residues. CDR1 and CDR2 (germline): SGDLS, YYNGEE. V lost 4 bases, J lost 4 bases, and 15 bases stayed unmatched. The CDR3 protein is CASSPQSGTSGRISTGELFF. CDR3 sequence (DNA): TGTGCCAGCAGCCCTCAATCCGGGACTAGCGGGAGAATCAGCACCGGGGAGCTGTTTTTT.

This clonotype has ten or more counts. V is TRBV7-6 and J is TRBJ2-1, with 8 bases fitting TRBD1. CDR3 length: 14 residues. V dropped 5 bases and J dropped 10; count of bases not matched to a gene: 10. The germline CDR1 and CDR2 sequences are SGHVS and FNYEAQ. The CDR3 loop is CASSREGQGAEQFF. The CDR3 nucleotides read TGTGCCAGCAGCCGAGAGGGGCAGGGGGCCGAGCAGTTCTTC.

This clonotype was counted only a few times. The V call is TRBV4-3, the J call TRBJ2-3; D unclear. Trimming took off 0 bases at V and 4 bases at J, with 11 bases between the two ends. CDR3 length: 15 amino acids. Germline CDR1 and CDR2: LGHNA and YSLEER. CDR3 loop: CASSQDRSNPDTQYF. CDR3 bases: TGCGCCAGCAGCCAAGACAGGTCGAACCCAGATACGCAGTATTTT.

The chain recombines TRBV5-1 with TRBJ2-4; no definite D call. The CDR3 spans 14 residues. CDR1 SGHRS and CDR2 YFSETQ come from the germline V gene. V was clipped by 0 bases and J by 7 bases, with 11 bases between them. CDR3 coding DNA: TGCGCCAGCAGCTTGGGCGACATTGAGAACATTCAGTACTTC. Translating it yields CASSLGDIENIQYF.

This clonotype occurred many times. The chain is built from TRBV6-5 and TRBJ1-2, with 7 nucleotides matching TRBD1. The V gene end was trimmed by 0 bases and the J gene end by 6 bases; junction bases not matched to a gene: 13. Per germline, CDR1 MNHEY and CDR2 SVGAGI. The CDR3 has 17 amino acids. The CDR3 here is CASSYSPWRGRGHGYTF. The CDR3 nucleotides are TGTGCCAGCAGTTACTCTCCATGGAGGGGGCGCGGTCATGGCTACACCTTC.

This clonotype was seen at least ten times. V usage is TRBV28 and J usage is TRBJ2-7; 12 positions match TRBD2. The CDR3 covers 16 residues. In germline, CDR1 is MDHEN, CDR2 SYDVKM. The ends lost 5 bases at V and 1 base at J; junction bases unmatched: 6. The CDR3 DNA sequence: TGTGCCAGCAGTACGAGGACTAGCGGGATTTCCTACGAGCAGTACTTC. This gives the protein CASSTRTSGISYEQYF.

This clonotype was counted many times. The DNA for the CDR3 is TGTGCCAGCAGTTTTGCCGGGGGGGGCTATAGCAATCAGCCCCAGCATTTT. This translates into CASSFAGGGYSNQPQHF. V is TRBV12-3 or TRBV12-4 and J is TRBJ1-5; D possibly corresponds to TRBD1 (6 bases). Trimming took 3 bases from V and 0 from J, leaving 15 bases between them. The length of the CDR3 is 17 residues.

This clonotype was counted between two and nine times. V usage is TRBV20-1 and J usage is TRBJ2-2; TRBD1 matches 8 bases. The CDR3 totals 13 residues. Germline trimming cut 3 bases from V and 8 bases from J; bases unmatched to any gene: 5. CDR1 DFQATT and CDR2 SNEGSKA come from the germline V gene (reference sequence). This CDR3 reads CSASSRGLGELFF. In DNA, the CDR3 is TGCAGTGCTAGTAGCAGGGGGCTGGGGGAGCTGTTTTTT.

This clonotype appeared a few times. This chain uses TRBV24-1 with TRBJ2-5; TRBD2 matches 11 bases. The J segment lost 3 bases and the V segment lost 1 base, leaving 6 bases of the junction unmatched. The germline CDR1 and CDR2 sequences are KGHDR and SFDVKD. This CDR3 spans 17 amino acids. In DNA form, the CDR3 reads TGTGCCACCAGTGATTTCCCACTAGCGGGAGAGGAAGAGACCCAGTACTTC. Translation: CATSDFPLAGEEETQYF.

The chain is built from TRBV29-1 and TRBJ2-2, with 7 bases aligning to TRBD1. The CDR3 has 13 amino acids. Losses at the gene ends were 6 bases for V and 3 bases for J; bases not matched to a gene: 4. Germline CDR1 is SQVTM and CDR2 is ANQGSEA. This CDR3 reads CSVVGGDTGELFF. In DNA form, the CDR3 reads TGCAGCGTGGTAGGGGGCGACACCGGGGAGCTGTTTTTT.

CDR3 protein: CASSPEAGGPPYNEQFF. DNA for the CDR3: TGTGCCAGCTCACCAGAGGCGGGAGGGCCCCCCTACAATGAGCAGTTCTTC. This chain uses TRBV18 with TRBJ2-1; the match to TRBD2 covers 9 bases. Germline loops: CDR1 KGHSH, CDR2 LQKENI. This CDR3 spans 17 amino acids. Unmatched junction bases numbered 7, after V lost 2 bases and J lost 2 bases.

This clonotype was detected ten times or more. The rearrangement links TRBV27 to TRBJ1-2, with TRBD1 matching over 7 bases. This CDR3 spans 13 amino acids. Trimming at V came to 5 bases and at J to 6 bases, leaving 6 bases not matched to a gene. The germline V gene encodes CDR1 MNHEY and CDR2 SMNVEV (reference sequence). For the CDR3, the DNA is TGTGCCAGCAGTGTGGGACAGAGACATGGCTACACCTTC. Amino acids: CASSVGQRHGYTF.

The chain recombines TRBV6-1 with TRBJ2-2; the match to TRBD1 covers 11 bases. The CDR3 has 16 amino acids. The germline V gene has CDR1 MNHNS and CDR2 SASEGT. The junction had 7 bases not matched to a gene; V was cut back by 6 bases and J by 4 bases. CDR3 region: CASSPGQGGSTGELFF. CDR3 DNA sequence: TGTGCCAGCAGCCCGGGACAGGGGGGTAGCACCGGGGAGCTGTTTTTT.

The table lists this clonotype with a few counts. The rearrangement uses TRBV7-2 and TRBJ2-7, with D perhaps being TRBD1 or TRBD2 (5 bases each). V lost 6 bases, J lost 3 bases, and 18 bases lay in between. The CDR3 loop spans 15 amino acids. CDR1 SGHTA and CDR2 FQGNSA come from the germline V gene. The CDR3 protein is CASSFRSGTVYEQYF. In nucleotides, the CDR3 is TGTGCCAGCAGTTTTAGAAGTGGGACGGTCTACGAGCAGTACTTC.

At least ten counts were recorded for this clonotype. The rearrangement uses TRBV7-8 and TRBJ2-1, with D tentatively TRBD2 (6 bases). The CDR3 covers 13 residues. CDR1 is SGHVS and CDR2 is FQNEAQ in the germline V gene. Trimming removed 5 bases at V and 5 bases at J, with 10 bases between. This CDR3 is CASSPRLDNEQFF. As DNA, the CDR3 is TGTGCCAGCAGCCCCAGACTAGACAATGAGCAGTTCTTC.

This clonotype has just a few counts. The chain combines TRBV20-1 with TRBJ2-7; possibly TRBD1 for D (5 bases). The CDR3 has 15 residues. V lost 2 bases and J 2 bases, leaving 16 bases between the germline ends. Germline lookup yields CDR1 DFQATT and CDR2 SNEGSKA (reference sequence). CDR3 region: CSARSKTAPPYEQYF. The CDR3 region has the DNA TGCAGTGCTAGATCCAAGACAGCACCTCCCTACGAGCAGTACTTC.

The chain employs TRBV4-1 and TRBJ2-5; the D is unclear. The V end lost 2 bases, the J end lost 2 bases, and 6 bases lay between the germline ends. This CDR3 spans 13 amino acids. Germline assignment: CDR1 MGHRA and CDR2 YSYEKL. As DNA, the CDR3 is TGCGCCAGCAGCCAAAGTGCTCAAGAGACCCAGTACTTC. This encodes CASSQSAQETQYF.

The count of this clonotype is one. V usage is TRBV7-2 and J usage is TRBJ2-1, with TRBD2 identical over 10 bases. The ends lost 5 bases at V and 13 bases at J; junction bases unmatched: 14. Germline CDR1 is SGHTA and CDR2 is FQGNSA. CDR3 size: 15 residues. The CDR3 loop is CASSPRGPSGSFQFF. Here the CDR3 DNA reads TGTGCCAGCAGCCCCCGCGGGCCTAGCGGGAGTTTTCAGTTCTTC.

Details on this clonotype: Mismatch with germline at one junction end may stem from a read error. V is TRBV3-1 and J is TRBJ1-1; 7 bases are shared with TRBD1. The CDR3 has 13 residues. Germline assignment: CDR1 LGHDT and CDR2 YNNKEL (reference sequence). CDR3 residues: CASSYNRGTEALF. DNA for the CDR3: TGTGCCAGCAGCTACAACAGGGGCACTGAAGCTTTATTT.

In this sample, this clonotype turned up many times. The chain employs TRBV5-8 and TRBJ2-5; D is perhaps TRBD2 (6 bases). Germline CDR1 and CDR2: SGHTS and YDEGEE. V gave up 4 bases and J gave up 4 bases, with 14 bases separating them. The CDR3 consists of 14 residues. CDR3 nucleotides: TGTGCCAGCAGCATCCCGGGAGACGGAGAGACCCAGTACTTC. Translated, it gives CASSIPGDGETQYF.